These 25 T cell receptor beta chains originate from one sample sequenced in a study of blood T cell repertoires in COVID-19. TCRdb's copy holds only in-frame clones and misses some; the assay was immunoSEQ multiplex PCR. The repertoire includes 350,000 or so clones, roughly 90% of them detected once, and 15% to 20% sits in the top ten. Sequencing input: PBMCs or T cells enriched from blood (not recorded which). These receptors originate from a woman aged 30 to 39 who had recovered from COVID-19.

This clone was found once. The gene calls are TRBV16 and TRBJ1-1; no clear D gene. This CDR3 is built from 14 residues. Germline V gives CDR1 KGHSY, CDR2 FQNENV. The V gene lost 0 bases and the J gene lost 6 bases, with 11 bases spanning the gap. CDR3: CASSQSLQSAEAFF. The CDR3 region has the DNA TGTGCCAGCAGCCAATCGCTACAGTCAGCTGAAGCTTTCTTT. Complete variable domain (other parts from reference TRBV16 and TRBJ1-1): GEEVAQTPKHLVRGEGQKAKLYCAPIKGHSYVFWYQQVLKNEFKFLISFQNENVFDETGMPKERFSAKCLPNSPCSLEIQATKLEDSAVYFCASSQSLQSAEAFFGQGTRLTVV.

The rearrangement uses TRBV19 and TRBJ1-1, with TRBD1 as a possible D gene (5 bases). The CDR3 length is 14 residues. Germline V gives CDR1 LNHDA, CDR2 SQIVND (reference sequence). With 0 bases removed from V and 5 bases from J, the gap between germline ends came to 10 bases. The CDR3 here is CASSIDGGTTEAFF. The CDR3 coding sequence is TGTGCCAGTAGTATAGATGGCGGGACTACTGAAGCTTTCTTT.

The chain joins TRBV5-1 to TRBJ1-2; possible D gene TRBD1, 6 bases. CDR1 and CDR2 from the germline V gene are SGHRS and YFSETQ. With 2 bases removed from V and 0 bases from J, the gap between germline ends came to 23 bases. The CDR3 extends over 19 amino acids. The CDR3 here is CASSLTPNQGLASNYGYTF. The CDR3, as DNA: TGCGCCAGCAGCTTAACTCCTAACCAGGGGCTTGCATCTAACTATGGCTACACCTTC.

The V and J genes are TRBV24-1 and TRBJ2-1; TRBD2 matches at 7 bases. The CDR3 sequence is 14 residues long. With 2 bases clipped from V and 12 bases from J, the junction kept 9 bases outside the gene matches. Germline V gene sequence: CDR1 KGHDR, CDR2 SFDVKD. The CDR3 nucleotides read TGTGCCACCAGTGATTCTGGGAGGGCTCGTGGGCAGTTCTTC. It yields the protein CATSDSGRARGQFF.

This sequence joins TRBV7-2 and TRBJ2-3; D may be TRBD1 (5 bases). The CDR3 totals 16 residues. Germline V gene lookup returns CDR1 SGHTA and CDR2 FQGNSA. The V and J ends lost 2 bases and 2 bases respectively, with 14 bases between them. Here the CDR3 DNA reads TGTGCCAGCAGCTTATCTGGGGCCGTGGTCACAGATACGCAGTATTTT. Its translation: CASSLSGAVVTDTQYF.

The chain combines TRBV28 with TRBJ1-5, with D possibly being TRBD1 (6 bases). The CDR3 has 16 residues. The V end lost 1 base, the J end lost 15 bases, and 25 bases lay between the germline ends. Germline-derived CDR1 and CDR2 are MDHEN and SYDVKM. CDR3 DNA sequence: TGTGCCAGCAGTTTATTCGGGATGTTGGGGGACACCGCCGGGCATTTT. Protein sequence: CASSLFGMLGDTAGHF.

The chain couples TRBV4-1 to TRBJ2-7; perhaps TRBD1 as D (5 bases). V was pared by 3 bases and J by 4 bases, with 10 bases between. The CDR3 has 13 amino acids. The germline V gene encodes CDR1 MGHRA and CDR2 YSYEKL. The CDR3 sequence is CASSQQDTYEQYF. The CDR3, as DNA: TGCGCCAGCAGCCAGCAGGACACGTACGAGCAGTACTTC.

The V gene is TRBV28, the J gene TRBJ2-3; possible D gene TRBD1, 5 bases. The germline V gene encodes CDR1 MDHEN and CDR2 SYDVKM. The CDR3 runs to 15 residues. Trimming took off 5 bases at V and 3 bases at J, with 15 bases between the two ends. For the CDR3, the DNA is TGTGCCAGCAGTCTCCGTCAGGGTGGGACAGATACGCAGTATTTT. It yields the protein CASSLRQGGTDTQYF.

The chain recombines TRBV7-9 with TRBJ2-5; the match to TRBD1 covers 7 bases. Germline V gene data show CDR1 as SEHNR and CDR2 as FQNEAQ (reference sequence). The V and J ends lost 5 bases and 5 bases, in that order; junction bases with no gene match: 11. The CDR3 sequence is 15 residues long. Here the CDR3 DNA reads TGTGCCAGCAGCCCTACCGGGACAGTGGGGGAGACCCAGTACTTC. Its translation: CASSPTGTVGETQYF.

The chain is built from TRBV5-1 and TRBJ1-2; TRBD1 agrees at 7 bases. The V and J ends lost 0 bases and 2 bases, in that order; junction bases with no gene match: 4. Germline CDR1 is SGHRS and CDR2 is YFSETQ. CDR3 length: 15 residues. CDR3 loop: CASSLVPGQNYGYTF. The CDR3 bases are TGCGCCAGCAGCTTGGTGCCGGGACAGAACTATGGCTACACCTTC.

The J gene is TRBJ1-5, the V gene TRBV6-5; D unclear. Germline V gives CDR1 MNHEY, CDR2 SVGAGI. CDR3 size: 15 residues. Trimming pared 6 bases from V and 4 bases from J, leaving 16 bases between. The CDR3 reads CASRSWKEPNQPQHF. CDR3 DNA sequence: TGTGCCAGCAGGTCGTGGAAGGAGCCGAATCAGCCCCAGCATTTT.

The gene calls are TRBV5-4 and TRBJ2-7, with 8 bases fitting TRBD2. Germline V gene data show CDR1 as SGHNT and CDR2 as YYREEE (reference sequence). Trimming cost V 0 bases and J 6 bases; bases outside gene matches: 8. The CDR3 contains 15 residues. The CDR3 sequence: CASSLEGLAGGEQYF. The CDR3 DNA follows: TGTGCCAGCAGCTTGGAGGGTTTGGCGGGGGGCGAGCAGTACTTC.

This chain joins TRBV7-3 and TRBJ1-1; D possibly corresponds to TRBD1 (5 bases). V dropped 5 bases and J dropped 3 bases, with 10 bases sitting between them. The CDR3 runs 13 residues. Germline assignment: CDR1 SGHTA and CDR2 FQGTGA. The CDR3 coding sequence is TGTGCCAGCAGCATTGACAGTCACACTGAAGCTTTCTTT. Translating gives CASSIDSHTEAFF.

V usage is TRBV10-3 and J usage is TRBJ2-7, with 7 bases identical to TRBD1. V trimming: 6 bases; J trimming: 5 bases; junction bases outside the gene matches: 10. This CDR3 region has 14 residues. Germline CDR1 ENHRY, CDR2 SYGVKD. CDR3 sequence: CAISKGQIGNEQYF. In DNA form, the CDR3 reads TGTGCCATCAGCAAGGGACAGATCGGGAACGAGCAGTACTTC.

This clone was seen only once. V is TRBV19 and J is TRBJ2-5; D perhaps matches TRBD2 (7 bases). Trimming removed 6 bases at V and 5 bases at J, with 13 bases between. Germline-derived CDR1 and CDR2 are LNHDA and SQIVND (reference sequence). The CDR3 length is 13 residues. The CDR3 region is CASRSGGMETQYF. CDR3 DNA: TGTGCCAGTAGATCGGGGGGCATGGAGACCCAGTACTTC. The variable domain in full, with the rest retrieved from reference TRBV19 and TRBJ2-5, is DGGITQSPKYLFRKEGQNVTLSCEQNLNHDAMYWYRQDPGQGLRLIYYSQIVNDFQKGDIAEGYSVSREKKESFPLTVTSAQKNPTAFYLCASRSGGMETQYFGPGTRLLVL.

This chain uses TRBV28 with TRBJ1-2; no clear D. The ends were cut back, 6 bases at V and 5 bases at J, with 13 bases in the middle. Germline V lookup: CDR1 MDHEN, CDR2 SYDVKM. The CDR3 is 13 residues long. CDR3: CASSPASLYGYTF. The CDR3 bases are TGTGCCAGCAGCCCCGCGTCCCTGTATGGCTACACCTTC.

This clone appeared a single time. The rearrangement uses TRBV15 and TRBJ1-6; 8 bases match TRBD1. The CDR3 totals 18 residues. Germline V gene sequence: CDR1 LNHNV, CDR2 YYDKDF (reference sequence). The V segment lost 0 bases and the J segment 0 bases; nucleotides outside the gene matches: 4. The CDR3 here is CATSRERQGISYNSPLHF. CDR3 DNA: TGTGCCACCAGCAGAGAGAGACAGGGGATCTCCTATAATTCACCCCTCCACTTT.

The chain carries TRBV19 and TRBJ2-2; 11 nucleotides line up with TRBD2. CDR3 length: 14 amino acids. The germline gives CDR1 LNHDA, CDR2 SQIVND (reference sequence). The junction had 1 base not matched to a gene; V was cut back by 7 bases and J by 3 bases. DNA of the CDR3: TGTGCCAGTAAACTAGCGGGGGACACCGGGGAGCTGTTTTTT. This codes for CASKLAGDTGELFF.

This chain joins TRBV2 and TRBJ2-5, with D unclear. Trimming left V 5 bases short and J 2 bases short, with 12 bases between. The CDR3 is 14 amino acids. Looked up from germline, CDR1 is SNHLY and CDR2 is FYNNEI. As DNA, the CDR3 is TGTGCCAGCAGTAGTATCATTCAGCAAGAGACCCAGTACTTC. This sequence encodes CASSSIIQQETQYF.

This clone has just one count. The chain employs TRBV27 and TRBJ1-3, with unresolved D. CDR3 length: 15 amino acids. V gave up 5 bases and J gave up 0 bases, with 11 bases separating them. Looked up from germline, CDR1 is MNHEY and CDR2 is SMNVEV (reference sequence). The CDR3 is CASSPRRSSGNTIYF. CDR3 in DNA: TGTGCCAGCAGTCCCCGTCGGTCCTCTGGAAACACCATATATTTT.

The chain has TRBV18 and TRBJ2-3, with no clear D. Germline V gene sequence: CDR1 KGHSH, CDR2 LQKENI. CDR3 length: 14 amino acids. Trimming removed 0 bases from V and 1 base from J, with 5 bases in between. CDR3 sequence: CASSPPSGTDTQYF. The CDR3, as DNA: TGTGCCAGCTCACCACCGTCGGGCACAGATACGCAGTATTTT.

The V call is TRBV5-8, the J call TRBJ2-3, with a tentative D call TRBD1 (6 bases). The ends were cut back, 4 bases at V and 3 bases at J, with 15 bases in the middle. Germline values: CDR1 SGHTS, CDR2 YDEGEE. The CDR3 has 15 residues. The CDR3 protein is CASSVGQTGTDTQYF. In nucleotides, the CDR3 is TGTGCCAGCAGCGTCGGACAGACCGGTACAGATACGCAGTATTTT.

The CDR3 sequence is CASSQESLRTATNQPQHF. The CDR3 nucleotides are TGCGCCAGCAGCCAAGAAAGTCTGAGGACAGCCACCAATCAGCCCCAGCATTTT. The gene calls are TRBV4-3 and TRBJ1-5, with D perhaps TRBD1 (6 bases). Per germline, CDR1 LGHNA and CDR2 YSLEER. This CDR3 spans 18 amino acids. V lost 0 bases and J 3 bases, leaving 18 bases between the germline ends.

This sequence joins TRBV5-1 and TRBJ2-1, with D perhaps matching TRBD2 (6 bases). Germline CDR1 and CDR2: SGHRS and YFSETQ. This CDR3 has 16 residues. Trimming pared 3 bases from V and 7 bases from J, leaving 20 bases between. The CDR3 protein is CASSWGLAAGRNEQFF. For the CDR3, the DNA is TGCGCCAGCAGCTGGGGGTTGGCGGCGGGGAGGAATGAGCAGTTCTTC.

This rearrangement joins TRBV10-3 to TRBJ2-7, with TRBD2 matching over 13 bases. The V segment lost 10 bases and the J segment 7 bases; nucleotides outside the gene matches: 10. Germline CDR1 is ENHRY and CDR2 is SYGVKD. CDR3 length: 14 residues. The CDR3 is CATATLAGGREQYF. Here the CDR3 DNA reads TGTGCCACCGCGACACTAGCGGGGGGGCGTGAGCAGTACTTC.